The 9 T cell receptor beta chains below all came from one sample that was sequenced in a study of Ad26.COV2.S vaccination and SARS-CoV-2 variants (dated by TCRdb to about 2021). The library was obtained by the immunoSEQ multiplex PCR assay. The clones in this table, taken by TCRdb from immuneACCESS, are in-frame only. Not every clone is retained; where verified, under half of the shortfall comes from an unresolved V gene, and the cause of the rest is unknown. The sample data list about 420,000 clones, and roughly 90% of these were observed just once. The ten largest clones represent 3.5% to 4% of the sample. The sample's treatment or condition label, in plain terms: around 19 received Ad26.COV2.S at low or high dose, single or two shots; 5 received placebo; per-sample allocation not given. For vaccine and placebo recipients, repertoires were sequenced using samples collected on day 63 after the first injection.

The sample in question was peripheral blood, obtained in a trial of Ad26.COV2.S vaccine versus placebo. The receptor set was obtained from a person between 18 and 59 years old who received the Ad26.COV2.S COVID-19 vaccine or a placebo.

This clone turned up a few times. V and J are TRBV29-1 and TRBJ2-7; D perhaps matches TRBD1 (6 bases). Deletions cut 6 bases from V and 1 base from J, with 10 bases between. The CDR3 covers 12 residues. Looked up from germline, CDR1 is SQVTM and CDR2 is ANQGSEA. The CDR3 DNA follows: TGCAGCGTAAGGGACATTTCCTACGAGCAGTACTTC. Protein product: CSVRDISYEQYF.

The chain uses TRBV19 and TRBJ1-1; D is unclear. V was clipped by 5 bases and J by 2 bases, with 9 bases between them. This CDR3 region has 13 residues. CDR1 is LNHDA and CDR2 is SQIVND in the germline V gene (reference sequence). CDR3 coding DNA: TGTGCCAGTAGTCCTCAAGGAAACACTGAAGCTTTCTTT. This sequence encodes CASSPQGNTEAFF.

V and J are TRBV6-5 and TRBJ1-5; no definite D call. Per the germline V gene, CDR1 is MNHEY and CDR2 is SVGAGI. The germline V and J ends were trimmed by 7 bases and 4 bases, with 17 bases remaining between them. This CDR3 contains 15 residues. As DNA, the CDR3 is TGTGCCAGCAAGGGAAGCGAGGCCCTTAATCAGCCCCAGCATTTT. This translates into CASKGSEALNQPQHF.

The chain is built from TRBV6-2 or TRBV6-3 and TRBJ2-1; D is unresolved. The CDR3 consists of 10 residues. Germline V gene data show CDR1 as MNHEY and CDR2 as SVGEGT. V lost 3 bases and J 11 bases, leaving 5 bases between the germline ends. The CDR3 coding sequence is TGTGCCAGCAGTTATGGGAAGCAGTTCTTC. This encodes CASSYGKQFF.

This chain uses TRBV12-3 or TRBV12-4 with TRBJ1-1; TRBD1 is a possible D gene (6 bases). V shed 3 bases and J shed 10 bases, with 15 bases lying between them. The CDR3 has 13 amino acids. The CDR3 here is CASSFQRGGVAFF. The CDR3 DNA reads TGTGCCAGCAGTTTCCAGCGGGGGGGCGTAGCTTTCTTT.

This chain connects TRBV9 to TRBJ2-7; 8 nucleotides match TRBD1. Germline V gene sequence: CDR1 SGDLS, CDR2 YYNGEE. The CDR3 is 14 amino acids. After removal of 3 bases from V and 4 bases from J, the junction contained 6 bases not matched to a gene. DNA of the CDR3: TGTGCCAGCAGCGGGACAGGGACCCTATACGAGCAGTACTTC. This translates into CASSGTGTLYEQYF.

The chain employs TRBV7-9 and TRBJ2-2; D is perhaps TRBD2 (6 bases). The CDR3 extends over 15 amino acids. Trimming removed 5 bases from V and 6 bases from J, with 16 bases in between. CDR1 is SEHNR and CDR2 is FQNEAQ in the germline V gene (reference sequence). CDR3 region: CASSHDTGVAGELFF. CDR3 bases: TGTGCCAGCAGCCACGACACGGGGGTCGCCGGGGAGCTGTTTTTT. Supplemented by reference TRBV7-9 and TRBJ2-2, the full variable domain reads DTGVSQNPRHKITKRGQNVTFRCDPISEHNRLYWYRQTLGQGPEFLTYFQNEAQLEKSRLLSDRFSAERPKGSFSTLEIQRTEQGDSAMYLCASSHDTGVAGELFFGEGSRLTVL.

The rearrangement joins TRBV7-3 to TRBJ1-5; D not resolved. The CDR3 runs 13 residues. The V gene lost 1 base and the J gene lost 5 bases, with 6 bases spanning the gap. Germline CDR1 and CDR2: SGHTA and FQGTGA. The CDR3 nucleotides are TGTGCCAGCAGCTTAAGTGTCGATCAGCCCCAGCATTTT. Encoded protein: CASSLSVDQPQHF.

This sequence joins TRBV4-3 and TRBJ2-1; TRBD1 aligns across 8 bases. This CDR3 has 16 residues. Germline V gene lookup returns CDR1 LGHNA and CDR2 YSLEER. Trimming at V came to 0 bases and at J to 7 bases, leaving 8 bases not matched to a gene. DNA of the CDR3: TGCGCCAGCAGCCAAGATACAGGACAGGGTCGGAATGAGCAGTTCTTC. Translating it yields CASSQDTGQGRNEQFF.